This record concerns one T cell receptor beta chain sequence. This sample was taken from a study of blood T cell repertoires in COVID-19. Patients from Seattle were sampled longitudinally, starting during active infection. Per the germline V gene, CDR1 is KGHDR and CDR2 is SFDVKD. The V end lost 3 bases, the J end lost 11 bases, and 12 bases lay between the germline ends. CDR3 length: 12 amino acids. Profiled with immunoSEQ multiplex PCR; TCRdb holds only in-frame clones, not every one. Of 100,000 to 150,000 clones in the sample, 86% were seen once. The genes are TRBV24-1 and TRBJ1-2, with D possibly TRBD1 on 5 matching bases. The TCR comes from a woman between 65 and 79 years old with COVID-19, enrolled during active disease. The sequenced sample consisted of peripheral blood. The CDR3 protein is CATSDPDREYTF. CDR3 bases: TGTGCCACCAGTGATCCTGACAGAGAGTACACCTTC.